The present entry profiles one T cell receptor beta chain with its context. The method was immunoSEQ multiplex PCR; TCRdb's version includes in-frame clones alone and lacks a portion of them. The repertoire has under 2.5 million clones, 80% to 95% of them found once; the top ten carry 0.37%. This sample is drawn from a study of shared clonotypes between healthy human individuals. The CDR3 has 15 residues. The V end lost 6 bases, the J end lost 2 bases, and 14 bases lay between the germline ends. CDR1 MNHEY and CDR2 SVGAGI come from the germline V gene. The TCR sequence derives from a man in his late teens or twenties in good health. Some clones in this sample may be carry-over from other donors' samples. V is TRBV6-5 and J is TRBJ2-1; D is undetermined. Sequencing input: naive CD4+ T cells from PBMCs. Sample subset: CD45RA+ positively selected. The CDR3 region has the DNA TGTGCCAGCAGCTCCCTTGGGCGGACCTACAATGAGCAGTTCTTC. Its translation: CASSSLGRTYNEQFF.